Described below is a single T cell receptor (beta chain) sequence and its context. Its specificity is unknown. This specimen belongs to a study of metastatic and nonmetastatic thyroid tumors. About the research overall: Repertoire data that came from the blood and tumor or nodule tissue of malignant and benign thyroid patients were compared.

Authors' methods: To classify distant metastasis in papillary thyroid cancer, a model was built from CDR3 differences across clinicopathological groups. TCRdb re-analyzed the PCR reads through MiXCR. The V and J calls shown here were made by TCRdb, not taken from the authors' results. The sample contains over 9,000 clones, around 25% of which appear only once. Until they underwent thyroid surgery, no patient had received any treatment. The study, taken as a whole, reports: As reported, TCR beta diversity in blood and tumor was significantly higher in malignant thyroid tumors than in benign nodules.

The source material was adjacent normal tissue. The TCR originated in a male donor with papillary thyroid cancer or a benign thyroid nodule (not recorded which). Some clones in this sample may be carry-over from other donors' samples.

This CDR3 reads CASSPVREQFF. CDR3 coding DNA: TGTGCCAGCAGCCCCGTGCGTGAGCAGTTCTTC. The chain couples TRBV11-2 to TRBJ2-1; D is ambiguous. Per germline, CDR1 SGHAT and CDR2 FQNNGV. The CDR3 has 11 amino acids. V was shortened by 5 bases and J by 9 bases, with 8 bases between the two germline ends.